This T cell receptor (beta chain) was documented in a study of human T cells and chemical hapten exposure. Individual cDNA molecules (in the library) carried attached unique molecular identifiers. One entry per CDR3 protein results from TCRdb running MiXCR on the RACE reads. The data contain about 98,000 distinct CDR3 sequences, 9.5% to 14% of them singletons. General study findings and limits: There was alopecia in the donors, so their immune response may differ from that of healthy people.

V was shortened by 4 bases and J by 0 bases, with 14 bases between the two germline ends. The germline gives CDR1 SGHNT, CDR2 YYREEE (reference sequence). This CDR3 contains 15 residues. Time point reported: pre-sensitization, week 0. As to treatment: therapeutic diphenylcyclopropenone sensitization with weekly scalp DPC. Suited to DPC and affected by alopecia, the donors ranged from 18 to 70 years old. This clonotype was seen repeatedly, ten times or more. Its specificity is unknown. This clonotype was sampled from a woman aged 55-75 years with alopecia areata. Some clones in this sample may be carry-over from other donors' samples. The source was whole blood, collected in connection with sensitization to the hapten diphenylcyclopropenone (DPC). This sequence joins TRBV5-4 and TRBJ2-7; a possible D gene is TRBD1 (6 bases). As DNA, the CDR3 is TGTGCCAGCAGCCCAGGACAGCCGATCTCCTACGAGCAGTACTTC. Translation: CASSPGQPISYEQYF. The full variable domain, in which reference TRBV5-4 and TRBJ2-7 provide the parts outside the CDR3, is ETGVTQSPTHLIKTRGQQVTLRCSSQSGHNTVSWYQQALGQGPQFIFQYYREEENGRGNFPPRFSGLQFPNYSSELNVNALELDDSALYLCASSPGQPISYEQYFGPGTRLTVT.